This T cell receptor (beta chain) was recovered during a study of control samples from healthy donors and cancer patients. Germline V gene sequence: CDR1 SGHRS, CDR2 YFSETQ. The CDR3 has 15 residues. Trimming stripped 0 bases from V and 8 bases from J, with 14 bases between. Assay: immunoSEQ multiplex PCR; the TCRdb copy retains only in-frame clones and omits some. The sample lists tens of thousands of clones, 75% to 90% occurring once. Sequenced: blood. V gene TRBV5-1 combines with J gene TRBJ1-4; weak D call: TRBD1 (5 bases). This clonotype was obtained from a man aged 55 to 70 in good health. CDR3 residues: CASSLAGTGVEKLFF. CDR3 in DNA: TGCGCCAGCAGCTTGGCCGGGACTGGGGTCGAAAAACTGTTTTTT. Using reference TRBV5-1 and TRBJ1-4 for the parts outside the CDR3, the full variable domain is KAGVTQTPRYLIKTRGQQVTLSCSPISGHRSVSWYQQTPGQGLQFLFEYFSETQRNKGNFPGRFSGRQFSNSRSEMNVSTLELGDSALYLCASSLAGTGVEKLFFGSGTQLSVL.